This paragraph reports one TCR beta chain. The sample carries other DNA sequences with the same CDR3. The data were obtained in a study of blood T cell repertoires in COVID-19. Per the study methods: For nucleated cells, counts were estimated from reference gene primer amplification. Measured with immunoSEQ multiplex PCR; TCRdb has only the in-frame clones, and not every one. V, J and clone size are those of that table, while D and trimming were read from the DNA. Of more than 200,000 clones in the sample, roughly 90% were seen once. Germline V gives CDR1 GTSNPN, CDR2 SVGIG (reference sequence). This CDR3 has 13 residues. Between the trimmed V and J ends, which lost 0 bases and 7 bases, there was a span of 7 bases.

Sequencing was carried out using peripheral blood. The V and J genes are TRBV30 and TRBJ1-6; D is possibly TRBD1 (5 bases). This TCR came from a woman aged 55 to 70 with acute or convalescent COVID-19. CDR3 loop: CAWSVQGNSPLHF. The CDR3 bases are TGTGCCTGGAGTGTTCAGGGCAATTCACCCCTCCACTTT.